This paragraph covers one T cell receptor beta chain sequence. Which antigen it targets is not known. No clone much larger than this one lies a single base away; base qualities are absent. The donors were healthy, HIV-negative adults with no recently reported acute infections or vaccinations. Every donor was a Caucasian adult residing in Nashville, Tennessee, USA. Magnetic negative selection was used to enrich CD4+ T cells, after which naive cells were positively selected on CD45RA and the negative fraction became the memory subset. Blood was collected by leukapheresis, and PBMCs were isolated by Ficoll-Histopaque density gradient centrifugation and then cryopreserved in liquid nitrogen vapor phase. Analytical flow cytometry was used to check the purity and quantity of every magnetically sorted T cell population. Each sorted fraction had its genomic DNA isolated and then quantified by UV absorbance on a Nanodrop 2000c.

The record originates from a study of shared clonotypes between healthy human individuals (TCRdb year 2020). Concerning the study at large: The cohort included three men and a couple of women between 18 and 49 years of age. For each donor, CD4 naive and CD4 memory were each run on three plates, CD8 naive on two plates, and CD8 memory on one plate. Blood TCR repertoires of about 5 healthy adults were deeply sequenced to estimate repertoire size and the extent of clonotype sharing between individuals. Libraries were prepared and TCR repertoires were sequenced by different laboratories using diverse techniques, in order to increase sequencing depth and limit assay-specific biases. Between about 0.94 and 10 billion PBMCs per donor were obtained by leukapheresis. Results and caveats for the whole study, not just this receptor: Pairwise subsampling led to the expectation that sequencing depth would affect the degree of clonotype sharing among donors. Naive subsets generally had larger estimated clonotype richness than memory subsets. Sharing across a handful of donors was observed for 5% to 6.5% of naive CD4, over 3% of naive CD8, 2.3% of memory CD4, and about 0.39% of memory CD8 clonotypes. Incomplete sequencing was indicated by rarefaction of sorted-subset datasets, despite the large sequencing depth. Only blood was sampled, and tissue TCR repertoires likely differ from those in blood. Clonotypes shared by all four sorted-subset donors showed higher generation probabilities than non-shared clonotypes. Because the study included only a small number of donors, the genetic and exposure-history diversity represented was limited.

TCR CDR3 regions were amplified from genomic DNA by multiplex PCR using the deep immunoSEQ assay. Genomic DNA extracted from each cell subset was distributed evenly over all wells of several immunoSEQ 96-well plates, and each plate served as one replicate. For sorted subsets, approximately 190 ng of genomic DNA, equivalent to around 29,000 T cell genomes, went into each replicate PCR. Purified libraries were measured with a Qubit 3.0 fluorometer, size-checked on a Bioanalyzer 2100, and measured again with the KAPA Library Quantification kit. Every immunoSEQ 96-well plate was sequenced on a separate single-read 150-cycle Illumina NextSeq 550 flow cell. The paper's processing steps were these. Because only junctional sequences without quality scores were contained in the immunoSEQ output, filtering matching that applied to full-length reads could not be performed. To assign V/J genes and CDR3, sequences were annotated using PyIR, a Python wrapper for IgBLAST v1.9, with IMGT germline references. Reads were removed for weak V/J assignments (E-value above 1e-6), missing CDR3, stop codons, out-of-frame junctions, or ambiguous translated residues. V3J clonotypes were defined as sequences sharing an identical inferred V gene, J gene, and CDR3 amino acid sequence. Percentage overlap between repertoires was computed as shared unique clonotypes divided by the size of the smaller repertoire. RTK rarefaction, the Chao1 estimator, and Recon v2.1 estimates of unobserved clonotypes were used to assess repertoire richness. For all TCRbeta clonotypes obtained by the gDNA method from a handful of donors, generation probabilities were computed with OLGA. Here the immuneACCESS table is served through TCRdb, limited to in-frame sequences with V and J called. Missing clones are a known gap in these copies; in checked studies unresolved V genes cover under half, and the rest lacks a known reason. That table supplies the V and J calls and clone size; D and trimming were determined from the DNA. In this sample the table shows about 1.4 million clones, roughly 96% of which occur a single time. The ten biggest clones cover 0.95% to 1.5% of the sample.

Sequences SGDLS (CDR1) and YYNGEE (CDR2) are obtained from the germline V gene. Its CDR3 holds 14 amino acids, cysteine through phenylalanine. CDR3 DNA is the only sequence kept; it has 42 bases, read in frame from the first base. V gives up 0 bases and J gives up 6 bases, and the segment between their germline ends measures 11 bases. Sequences were obtained from naive CD4+ T cells sorted from blood. This specimen's cell subset or site label, interpreted: CD45RA+ positively selected. This receptor was obtained from a man younger than 40 in good health. The V and J segments used are TRBV9 and TRBJ2-3; possibly the D gene is TRBD2, per 5 matching bases. CDR3 protein: CASSVDRRVDTQYF. The nucleotides read TGTGCCAGCAGCGTAGATAGGCGGGTGGATACGCAGTATTTT.